This T cell receptor beta chain appears in the sequencing data of a study of blood T cell repertoires in COVID-19. Study-wide context: T cells, B-cell-depleted T cells, or PBMCs provided the cDNA or gDNA that served as material.

The table came from immunoSEQ multiplex PCR; TCRdb's copy has only in-frame clones and leaves some out. Here the sample spans roughly 27,000 clones, 80% being singletons. This CDR3 contains 17 residues. Germline-derived CDR1 and CDR2 are SGHRS and YFSETQ. V was clipped by 4 bases and J by 5 bases; unmatched bases: 13. The genes are TRBV5-1 and TRBJ2-1; 9 bases align to TRBD2. Material: peripheral blood. The TCR sequence derives from a woman in her seventies with acute or convalescent COVID-19. The DNA for the CDR3 is TGCGCCAGCAGCCGAGGGGGCGGCGGGAGGGGTAACAATGAGCAGTTCTTC. This encodes CASSRGGGGRGNNEQFF.